Sequencing of this T cell receptor (beta chain) was carried out in a study of T cell responses to AZD1222 COVID-19 vaccine. Study-wide results and caveats: The study sampled repertoires only after the peak T cell response. Clonal diversity may have been underestimated in mostly white British donors. Reportedly, nearly half the spike-specific TCRs target unmutated variant regions.

In regard to this clone: Its antigen is not identified.

Assay: immunoSEQ multiplex PCR; the TCRdb copy retains only in-frame clones and omits some. The sample lists about 130,000 clones, approximately 90% occurring once. V shed 6 bases and J 3 bases; nucleotides not matched to a gene: 6. Germline CDR1 reads SGHTA; CDR2 reads FQGNSA. The CDR3 contains 14 residues. V and J are TRBV7-2 and TRBJ2-3; 7 bases align to TRBD2. Sequencing used peripheral blood, obtained on day 0 of AZD1222 vaccination. The sequence came from an adult in good health. CDR3 DNA: TGTGCCAGCAGACGGGGGGTCGCTACAGATACGCAGTATTTT. It is translated as CASRRGVATDTQYF.